This record concerns one T cell receptor (beta chain) sequence. Germline values: CDR1 LNHNV, CDR2 YYDKDF (reference sequence). The CDR3 has 14 residues. Deletions cut 5 bases from V and 2 bases from J, with 13 bases between. Memory CD4+ cells were the fraction left after CD45RA+ naive selection. The source of the sample is a study of shared clonotypes between healthy human individuals. At the deep level, the assay was run. Only in-frame clones appear in the TCRdb table, and some are missing; sequencing was by immunoSEQ multiplex PCR. The sample consists of approximately 980,000 clones, 70% to 85% of them appearing once.

Sample: memory CD4+ T cells sorted from blood. The subset: CD45RA-negative fraction. The TCR comes from a man younger than 30 in good health. The J gene is TRBJ2-7, the V gene TRBV15; tentative D call: TRBD1 (5 bases). CDR3 sequence reads: CATSGADGPYEQYF. The CDR3 nucleotides read TGTGCCACCAGCGGGGCGGACGGGCCCTACGAGCAGTACTTC.